The TCR beta chain described here comes from a study of blood T cell repertoires in COVID-19. Here immunoSEQ multiplex PCR was the method, and the copy in TCRdb shows in-frame clones only, minus some. The sample carries 95,000 to 150,000 clones, 77% recorded once. Germline lookup yields CDR1 SGHTA and CDR2 FQGNSA. The V segment lost 0 bases and the J segment 5 bases; nucleotides outside the gene matches: 4. CDR3 size: 14 residues. The chain links TRBV7-2 to TRBJ2-7, with TRBD2 identical over 7 bases. The sequencing sample was made of peripheral blood. This sequence was found in a human donor in a cohort sampled during active COVID-19. The CDR3 DNA reads as TGTGCCAGCAGCTTAGCGGGAGGGCCCGACGAGCAGTACTTC. The encoded protein is CASSLAGGPDEQYF.